This TCR beta chain was retrieved from a study of shared clonotypes between healthy human individuals (TCRdb year 2020). Regarding the study in general: A few men and two women, aged 18 to 49 years, made up the cohort. For each donor, CD4 naive and CD4 memory were each given three plates, CD8 naive was given two plates, and CD8 memory was given one plate. To estimate repertoire size and how much clonotype sharing occurs between individuals, the study deeply sequenced the blood TCR repertoires of about five healthy adults. Libraries were prepared and TCR repertoires were sequenced by different laboratories using diverse techniques, in order to increase sequencing depth and limit assay-specific biases. Per donor, leukapheresis produced somewhere between about 0.9 and 9.5 billion PBMCs.

The donors were healthy, HIV-negative adults with no recently reported acute infections or vaccinations. Every donor was a Caucasian adult living in Nashville, Tennessee, USA. CD4+ T cells were enriched by magnetic negative selection; naive cells were then positively selected on CD45RA, and the negative fraction formed the memory subset. After blood collection by leukapheresis, PBMCs were isolated using Ficoll-Histopaque density gradient centrifugation and then cryopreserved in the vapor phase of liquid nitrogen. Analytical flow cytometry was used to check the purity and quantity of every magnetically sorted T cell population. Genomic DNA was isolated from every sorted fraction and measured by UV absorbance on a Nanodrop 2000c. TCR CDR3 regions were amplified from genomic DNA by multiplex PCR using the deep immunoSEQ assay. Extracted genomic DNA from each cell subset was spread evenly across all wells of several immunoSEQ 96-well plates, with each plate serving as a replicate. For sorted subsets, each replicate PCR was loaded with roughly 0.2 ug genomic DNA, equivalent to 25,000 to 30,000 T cell genomes. Purified libraries were quantified with a Qubit 3.0 fluorometer, sized on a Bioanalyzer 2100, and re-quantified with the KAPA Library Quantification kit. A separate single-read 150-cycle Illumina NextSeq 550 flow cell was used to sequence each immunoSEQ 96-well plate. The authors' analysis ran thus. Because only junctional sequences without quality scores were contained in the immunoSEQ output, filtering matching that applied to full-length reads could not be performed. To assign V/J genes and CDR3, sequences were annotated against IMGT germline references using PyIR, a Python wrapper for IgBLAST v1.9. Any read was removed if the V/J assignment was weak (E-value above 1e-6), the CDR3 was missing, or the read contained stop codons, out-of-frame junctions, or ambiguous translated residues. V3J clonotypes were defined as sequences sharing the same inferred V gene, J gene, and CDR3 amino acid sequence. Percentage overlap between repertoires was computed as shared unique clonotypes divided by the size of the smaller repertoire. Richness of each repertoire was evaluated using RTK rarefaction, the Chao1 estimator, and Recon v2.1 estimates of unobserved clonotypes. OLGA was used to compute generation probabilities for all TCRbeta clonotypes that the gDNA method yielded from several donors. Not all clones reach the TCRdb copy of this immuneACCESS table, which keeps in-frame sequences only. Checked studies attribute under half of the gap to unresolved V genes and leave the rest unexplained. V, J and clone size derive from that table, while D and trimming were established from the DNA sequence. This sample comprises roughly 2.4 million clones, nearly 97% of them detected only once. The leading ten clones occupy approximately 0.13% of the sample.

From its cysteine to its phenylalanine, the CDR3 spans 15 amino acids. This entry keeps only the CDR3 DNA: 45 bases, framed from base 1. Per the germline V gene, SNHLY is the CDR1 and FYNNEI is the CDR2. V gives up 6 bases and J gives up 5 bases, and the segment between their germline ends measures 14 bases. Overall study results and their limits: Naive subsets generally had larger estimated clonotype richness than memory subsets. Sharing across several donors was observed for about 5% of naive CD4, 3% to 3.5% of naive CD8, roughly 2.3% of memory CD4, and about 0.39% of memory CD8 clonotypes. Sampling was limited to blood, and TCR repertoires in tissue likely differ from TCR repertoires in blood. The genetic and exposure-history diversity represented was limited by the small number of donors. Higher generation probabilities were observed for clonotypes shared by all four sorted-subset donors than for non-shared clonotypes. Pairwise subsampling indicated that sequencing depth was expected to affect the degree of clonotype sharing among donors. Even with the large sequencing depth, rarefaction of the sorted-subset datasets indicated that sequencing was incomplete.

A remark on this clone: Its antigen specificity is not known. No base qualities exist here, and no much larger clone lies one base off it.

The sequence was obtained from a man between 18 and 29 years old in good health. The chain joins TRBV2 to TRBJ1-6; tentative D gene TRBD1, with 6 bases matching. The sample was naive CD4+ T cells sorted from blood. According to the study, the label for this sample's cell subset or site signals: CD45RA+ positively selected. The sequence in DNA is TGTGCCAGCAGACTCGCGGGACAAAATAATTCACCCCTCCACTTT. Its coded protein is CASRLAGQNNSPLHF. The full variable domain, with segments outside the CDR3 supplied by the reference TRBV2 and TRBJ1-6 proteins, appears as EPEVTQTPSHQVTQMGQEVILRCVPISNHLYFYWYRQILGQKVEFLVSFYNNEISEKSEIFDDQFSVERPDGSNFTLKIRSTKLEDSAMYFCASRLAGQNNSPLHFGNGTRLTVT.